Presented here are 32 T cell receptor beta chains from one specimen sequenced in a study of blood T cell repertoires in COVID-19 (dated by TCRdb to 2018 to 2021). The library was prepared using the immunoSEQ multiplex PCR assay. This is the immuneACCESS table as TCRdb keeps it, with only in-frame sequences that have V and J called. A part of the clones is gone; compared with another copy, unresolved V genes explain less than half, and the rest is unexplained. The sample data list about 24,000 clones, and 73% of these were observed just once. About 20% of the sample belongs to the ten largest clones. Sequenced material: peripheral blood. Receptors were obtained from a human donor in a cohort sampled during active or convalescent COVID-19.

The gene calls are TRBV19 and TRBJ2-3; 11 nucleotides align to TRBD1. Looked up from germline, CDR1 is LNHDA and CDR2 is SQIVND (reference sequence). V shed 4 bases and J 4 bases; nucleotides not matched to a gene: 7. The CDR3 consists of 16 residues. The CDR3 coding sequence is TGTGCCAGTAGTAGGACAGGGGGCGTAGGTCCAGATACGCAGTATTTT. Translating gives CASSRTGGVGPDTQYF.

This chain uses TRBV5-8 with TRBJ2-3; D gene ambiguous. Trimming pared 1 base from V and 3 bases from J, leaving 9 bases between. The CDR3 is 14 amino acids. Germline assignment: CDR1 SGHTS and CDR2 YDEGEE. The CDR3 loop is CASSLLPETDTQYF. The CDR3 DNA reads TGTGCCAGCAGCTTGCTACCTGAAACAGATACGCAGTATTTT.

As for this clone: The same CDR3 also results from other DNA sequences found in this sample. The chain has TRBV30 and TRBJ1-6; 10 bases match TRBD1. V shed 2 bases and J 10 bases; nucleotides not matched to a gene: 5. This CDR3 has 14 residues. Looked up from germline, CDR1 is GTSNPN and CDR2 is SVGIG (reference sequence). As DNA, the CDR3 is TGTGCCTGGAGTAGGGGACAGGGGAGGTCACCCCTCCACTTT. Its protein is CAWSRGQGRSPLHF.

The genes are TRBV9 and TRBJ2-5, with D tentatively TRBD2 (5 bases). CDR1 and CDR2 (germline): SGDLS, YYNGEE. Between the trimmed V and J ends, which lost 0 bases and 7 bases, there was a span of 16 bases. The CDR3 loop spans 15 amino acids. The CDR3 loop reads CASSVGASSEGTQYF. The CDR3 nucleotides are TGTGCCAGCAGCGTAGGGGCTAGCTCTGAGGGGACCCAGTACTTC.

The rearrangement uses TRBV6-2 or TRBV6-3 and TRBJ2-5, with 11 bases matching TRBD2. The germline gives CDR1 MNHEY, CDR2 SVGEGT. The CDR3 is 17 amino acids. Losses at the gene ends were 4 bases for V and 1 base for J; bases not matched to a gene: 8. CDR3 sequence reads: CASSSPTSGATQETQYF. The CDR3 DNA follows: TGTGCCAGCAGTTCCCCGACTAGCGGGGCGACCCAAGAGACCCAGTACTTC.

The chain recombines TRBV6-2 or TRBV6-3 with TRBJ2-7; TRBD2 matches 7 bases. This CDR3 region has 16 residues. Per the germline V gene, CDR1 is MNHEY and CDR2 is SVGEGT. The trim removed 4 bases at V and 1 base at J, leaving 10 bases unmatched. This CDR3 is CASSSFLIAGSYEQYF. CDR3 nucleotides: TGTGCCAGCAGTTCTTTCTTGATAGCGGGTTCCTACGAGCAGTACTTC.

The J gene is TRBJ1-5, the V gene TRBV4-1; maybe TRBD1 (5 bases). Germline-derived CDR1 and CDR2 are MGHRA and YSYEKL. The CDR3 length is 14 residues. Trimming stripped 0 bases from V and 13 bases from J, with 16 bases between. The CDR3 sequence: CASSQERGVTGQHF. The DNA of the CDR3 is TGCGCCAGCAGCCAAGAAAGGGGTGTCACAGGTCAGCATTTT.

The chain carries TRBV7-9 and TRBJ2-7, with D possibly being TRBD1 (6 bases). Germline values: CDR1 SEHNR, CDR2 FQNEAQ (reference sequence). V lost 8 bases, J lost 2 bases, and 16 bases lay in between. The CDR3 covers 14 residues. The CDR3, as DNA: TGTGCCAGCGGGGGCGATGAGCCCCCCTACGAGCAGTACTTC. The encoded protein is CASGGDEPPYEQYF. The full variable domain, in which reference TRBV7-9 and TRBJ2-7 provide the parts outside the CDR3, is DTGVSQNPRHKITKRGQNVTFRCDPISEHNRLYWYRQTLGQGPEFLTYFQNEAQLEKSRLLSDRFSAERPKGSFSTLEIQRTEQGDSAMYLCASGGDEPPYEQYFGPGTRLTVT.

V gene TRBV28 combines with J gene TRBJ1-2; TRBD1 agrees at 12 bases. J lost 6 bases, V lost 5 bases, and 7 bases had no gene match. Per the germline V gene, CDR1 is MDHEN and CDR2 is SYDVKM. This CDR3 has 15 amino acids. This chain's CDR3 is CASSLGQGAVNGYTF. CDR3 DNA: TGTGCCAGCAGTCTGGGACAGGGGGCGGTGAATGGCTACACCTTC.

J is TRBJ2-7 and V is TRBV23-1, with D maybe TRBD1 (6 bases). TRBV23-1 has ORF status, its function being uncertain. V shed 0 bases and J shed 2 bases, with 14 bases lying between them. This CDR3 has 16 residues. The CDR3 here is CASSQSCRGSPYEQYV. In nucleotides, the CDR3 is TGCGCCAGCAGTCAATCGTGCAGGGGAAGCCCCTACGAGCAGTACGTC.

This chain connects TRBV7-8 to TRBJ2-1; D is uncertain. The V end was cut by 3 bases, the J end by 5 bases, with 14 bases between. There are 15 residues in the CDR3. Germline V CDR1 and CDR2: SGHVS, FQNEAQ. CDR3 nucleotide sequence: TGTGCCAGCAGCTTTAGAGTGTTTCCCAACAATGAGCAGTTCTTC. This sequence encodes CASSFRVFPNNEQFF. Together with reference TRBV7-8 and TRBJ2-1, the CDR3 gives the full variable domain: GAGVSQSPRYKVAKRGQDVALRCDPISGHVSLFWYQQALGQGPEFLTYFQNEAQLDKSGLPSDRFFAERPEGSVSTLKIQRTQQEDSAVYLCASSFRVFPNNEQFFGPGTRLTVL.

This clone has only a few counts. This rearrangement joins TRBV24-1 to TRBJ2-5; tentatively, D is TRBD1 (5 bases). The CDR3 is 13 residues long. In germline, CDR1 is KGHDR, CDR2 SFDVKD. The V and J ends lost 4 bases and 3 bases respectively, with 8 bases between them. The CDR3 sequence is CATSDGREETQYF. CDR3 nucleotides: TGTGCCACCAGTGACGGCAGGGAAGAGACCCAGTACTTC.

The rearrangement uses TRBV6-2 or TRBV6-3 and TRBJ1-4; TRBD1 might be the D (5 bases). This CDR3 comprises 13 residues. Germline V lookup: CDR1 MNHEY, CDR2 SVGEGT. Trimming took off 6 bases at V and 4 bases at J, with 9 bases between the two ends. In nucleotides, the CDR3 is TGTGCCAGCAGCCGACAGTTTAATGAAAAACTGTTTTTT. It translates to CASSRQFNEKLFF.

This clone has only a few counts. CDR3 protein: CASSMLAGGASKETQYF. The CDR3 DNA reads as TGTGCCAGTAGTATGCTAGCGGGAGGGGCCTCTAAAGAGACCCAGTACTTC. This sequence joins TRBV19 and TRBJ2-5, with 12 bases aligning to TRBD2. The germline CDR1 and CDR2 sequences are LNHDA and SQIVND (reference sequence). With 3 bases clipped from V and 3 bases from J, the junction kept 8 bases outside the gene matches. This CDR3 spans 17 amino acids.

This clone was observed a handful of times. The chain employs TRBV18 and TRBJ1-1; weak D call: TRBD1 (5 bases). Germline V gives CDR1 KGHSH, CDR2 LQKENI. CDR3 size: 15 residues. Trimming cost V 5 bases and J 1 base, with 14 bases left between them. CDR3: CASSNTQGRNTEAFF. Here the CDR3 DNA reads TGTGCCAGCTCAAACACCCAGGGCAGGAACACTGAAGCTTTCTTT. Looking up the rest from reference TRBV18 and TRBJ1-1 gives the full variable domain: NAGVMQNPRHLVRRRGQEARLRCSPMKGHSHVYWYRQLPEEGLKFMVYLQKENIIDESGMPKERFSAEFPKEGPSILRIQQVVRGDSAAYFCASSNTQGRNTEAFFGQGTRLTVV.

The rearrangement uses TRBV20-1 and TRBJ1-1; 8 nucleotides agree with TRBD1. CDR3 length equals 14 residues. Germline-derived CDR1 and CDR2 are DFQATT and SNEGSKA (reference sequence). Germline trimming cut 3 bases from V and 2 bases from J; bases unmatched to any gene: 5. CDR3 loop: CSASRTGINTEAFF. The CDR3 DNA follows: TGCAGTGCTAGTAGGACAGGGATAAACACTGAAGCTTTCTTT.

The chain carries TRBV10-3 and TRBJ2-7, with 7 bases fitting TRBD1. Looked up from germline, CDR1 is ENHRY and CDR2 is SYGVKD. V trimming: 3 bases; J trimming: 7 bases; junction bases outside the gene matches: 6. The CDR3 runs 13 residues. For the CDR3, the DNA is TGTGCCATCAGTGAAAGGACAGGTGGAGAGCAGTACTTC. It yields the protein CAISERTGGEQYF.

This chain uses TRBV6-5 with TRBJ1-1, with 7 positions matching TRBD1. CDR3 length: 15 amino acids. Trimming at V came to 6 bases and at J to 8 bases, leaving 15 bases not matched to a gene. Germline-derived CDR1 and CDR2 are MNHEY and SVGAGI. CDR3 in amino acids: CASRPYESGTAEAFF. In DNA, the CDR3 is TGTGCCAGCAGGCCCTACGAATCCGGGACAGCAGAAGCTTTCTTT.

This chain connects TRBV30 to TRBJ1-5; possible D gene TRBD1, 5 bases. V shed 2 bases and J shed 3 bases, with 8 bases lying between them. The V gene's germline CDR1 is GTSNPN and CDR2 SVGIG (reference sequence). The CDR3 totals 13 residues. For the CDR3, the DNA is TGTGCCTGGAGTTCAGGGCCCAATCAGCCCCAGCATTTT. Translation gives CAWSSGPNQPQHF.

This rearrangement joins TRBV14 to TRBJ2-1; 12 bases agree with TRBD2. CDR3 length equals 15 residues. Looked up from germline, CDR1 is SGHDN and CDR2 is FVKESK. V lost 4 bases, J lost 7 bases, and 5 bases stayed unmatched. The DNA for the CDR3 is TGTGCCAGCAGCCTGCTAGCGGGGGGGCCGAATGAGCAGTTCTTC. Its translation: CASSLLAGGPNEQFF.

This chain links TRBV15 with TRBJ2-3; TRBD2 matches 9 bases. This CDR3 has 16 residues. Germline CDR1 is LNHNV and CDR2 is YYDKDF (reference sequence). J lost 5 bases, V lost 3 bases, and 9 bases had no gene match. As DNA, the CDR3 is TGTGCCACCAGCAGGGCAACTAGCGGGTGGGGAGATACGCAGTATTTT. Translated, it gives CATSRATSGWGDTQYF. Looking up the rest from reference TRBV15 and TRBJ2-3 gives the full variable domain: DAMVIQNPRYQVTQFGKPVTLSCSQTLNHNVMYWYQQKSSQAPKLLFHYYDKDFNNEADTPDNFQSRRPNTSFCFLDIRSPGLGDTAMYLCATSRATSGWGDTQYFGPGTRLTVL.

This clone has only a few counts. The chain couples TRBV28 to TRBJ1-1, with a possible D match to TRBD1 (6 bases). There are 17 residues in the CDR3. Germline lookup yields CDR1 MDHEN and CDR2 SYDVKM. The V and J ends lost 2 bases and 0 bases respectively, with 16 bases between them. The DNA for the CDR3 is TGTGCCAGCAGTTTAGGAGGGGGGGGAACACTGAACACTGAAGCTTTCTTT. Translating gives CASSLGGGGTLNTEAFF.

The table lists this clone with a count of one. The CDR3 loop is CASSIRDGYTF. The CDR3 bases are TGTGCCAGCAGTATCCGAGATGGCTACACCTTC. The chain has TRBV27 and TRBJ1-2; no reliable D call. Germline V CDR1 and CDR2: MNHEY, SMNVEV (reference sequence). V was shortened by 5 bases and J by 6 bases, with 7 bases between the two germline ends. This CDR3 contains 11 residues.

The chain uses TRBV7-9 and TRBJ1-1, with 7 nucleotides matching TRBD1. J was trimmed by 4 bases and V by 4 bases; bases with no gene match: 9. Germline-derived CDR1 and CDR2 are SEHNR and FQNEAQ (reference sequence). This CDR3 has 15 amino acids. CDR3 nucleotide sequence: TGTGCCAGCAGCTCAACACAGGGGTTGCTCACTGAAGCTTTCTTT. The encoded protein is CASSSTQGLLTEAFF.

This chain connects TRBV28 to TRBJ1-5; D not certain. The length of the CDR3 is 15 residues. V was trimmed by 3 bases and J by 2 bases, leaving 11 bases between them. Germline assignment: CDR1 MDHEN and CDR2 SYDVKM. CDR3 region: CASSLVTIGNQPQHF. The CDR3 coding sequence is TGTGCCAGCAGTTTGGTCACTATTGGCAATCAGCCCCAGCATTTT.

V is TRBV28 and J is TRBJ1-1; tentative D call: TRBD1 (5 bases). Trimming pared 6 bases from V and 8 bases from J, leaving 19 bases between. The CDR3 spans 14 residues. CDR1 and CDR2 from the germline V gene are MDHEN and SYDVKM. The chain's CDR3 is CASSHRRAGREAFF. In DNA form, the CDR3 reads TGTGCCAGCAGCCATCGTAGGGCGGGGCGCGAAGCTTTCTTT.

This clone counts as medium-sized. This chain connects TRBV4-1 to TRBJ2-7; the match to TRBD1 covers 7 bases. The CDR3 covers 14 residues. Germline CDR1 and CDR2: MGHRA and YSYEKL. The V and J ends lost 2 bases and 3 bases, in that order; junction bases with no gene match: 4. CDR3 nucleotide sequence: TGCGCCAGCAGCCAAAAGGGACAGTTCTACGAGCAGTACTTC. This translates into CASSQKGQFYEQYF.

This chain joins TRBV6-5 and TRBJ2-2, with a weak D call TRBD1 (5 bases). Germline V gene sequence: CDR1 MNHEY, CDR2 SVGAGI. Trimming stripped 2 bases from V and 1 base from J, with 11 bases between. This CDR3 region has 16 residues. In DNA, the CDR3 is TGTGCCAGCAGTTACCCTAGACAGTGGAACACCGGGGAGCTGTTTTTT. Translation: CASSYPRQWNTGELFF.

The chain recombines TRBV28 with TRBJ2-6, with D perhaps matching TRBD2 (5 bases). Deletions cut 3 bases from V and 2 bases from J, with 11 bases between. Per the germline V gene, CDR1 is MDHEN and CDR2 is SYDVKM. The CDR3 runs 16 residues. The CDR3 sequence: CASSLLPGTGANVLTF. CDR3 sequence (DNA): TGTGCCAGCAGTTTGCTCCCGGGGACTGGGGCCAACGTCCTGACTTTC.

This sequence joins TRBV27 and TRBJ1-5, with D possibly matching TRBD1 (5 bases). Germline loops: CDR1 MNHEY, CDR2 SMNVEV (reference sequence). With 2 bases removed from V and 4 bases from J, the gap between germline ends came to 15 bases. There are 16 residues in the CDR3. The CDR3 loop is CASSLPLEGRNQPQHF. In nucleotides, the CDR3 is TGTGCCAGCAGTTTACCCCTGGAGGGGCGGAATCAGCCCCAGCATTTT.

Only one count was recorded for this clone. The rearrangement links TRBV20-1 to TRBJ2-7; 13 bases align to TRBD2. CDR1 and CDR2 from the germline V gene are DFQATT and SNEGSKA (reference sequence). Unmatched junction bases numbered 2, after V lost 3 bases and J lost 3 bases. This CDR3 has 14 residues. This chain's CDR3 is CSASGTSGNYEQYF. CDR3 coding DNA: TGCAGTGCTAGTGGGACTAGCGGGAACTACGAGCAGTACTTC.

The chain joins TRBV6-5 to TRBJ1-6, with D unclear. The germline V and J ends were trimmed by 0 bases and 9 bases, with 12 bases remaining between them. This CDR3 has 15 residues. Looked up from germline, CDR1 is MNHEY and CDR2 is SVGAGI. The CDR3 is CASSYSKVRGSPLHF. In DNA, the CDR3 is TGTGCCAGCAGTTACTCTAAGGTTCGGGGTTCACCCCTCCACTTT.